A single sample gave rise to the 10 T cell receptor beta chains below, sequenced in a study of vaccination and CD4 T cells after COVID-19. The treatment was: approximately 9-day PBMC culture with coronavirus spike peptide pools or control peptides (ViraFEST assay). Those CD4+ T cells from the unexposed donor predate the COVID-19 pandemic (2011-2018). These receptors have no identified antigens. Sequencing of DNA taken from cultured CD4+ T cells relied on the Oncomine TCR Beta short-read assay. TCRdb called the PCR reads again in MiXCR, with one record for every CDR3 protein. The sample shows some 5,500 distinct CDR3 sequences, 35% to 45% of them seen only once. Source material: CD4+ T cells from blood, cultured in vitro. These receptor sequences come from a human donor in good health.

The V gene is TRBV9, the J gene TRBJ1-2; D remains ambiguous. The CDR3 totals 14 residues. The germline gives CDR1 SGDLS, CDR2 YYNGEE. Trimming stripped 3 bases from V and 8 bases from J, with 17 bases between. CDR3 region: CASSAFDTWKGYTF. CDR3 sequence (DNA): TGTGCCAGCAGCGCGTTTGACACCTGGAAGGGCTACACCTTC.

There are a few counts of this clonotype. The chain is built from TRBV29-1 and TRBJ1-5; the match to TRBD1 covers 10 bases. Trimming removed 6 bases from V and 6 bases from J; junction bases left unmatched: 8. CDR1 is SQVTM and CDR2 is ANQGSEA in the germline V gene. The CDR3 runs to 14 residues. CDR3 sequence: CSVKLTGGGQPQHF. The CDR3 bases are TGCAGCGTCAAGCTGACAGGGGGCGGTCAGCCCCAGCATTTT.

The table lists this clonotype with a few counts. The rearrangement links TRBV7-6 to TRBJ2-7, with 12 positions matching TRBD2. V gave up 4 bases and J gave up 4 bases; unmatched junction bases: 14. The germline V gene encodes CDR1 SGHVS and CDR2 FNYEAQ. This CDR3 is built from 18 residues. The CDR3 sequence: CASSSLTSTSGRPYEQYF. Written as DNA, the CDR3 is TGTGCCAGCAGCTCCCTTACTTCGACTAGCGGGAGACCGTACGAGCAGTACTTC.

This clonotype was seen a few times. The V call is TRBV2, the J call TRBJ2-5; D is uncertain. The CDR3 consists of 14 residues. V shed 2 bases and J shed 5 bases, with 12 bases lying between them. Germline values: CDR1 SNHLY, CDR2 FYNNEI. The CDR3 DNA reads TGTGCCAGCAGTGAAAGGGCCGCCGGGGAGACCCAGTACTTC. Amino acids: CASSERAAGETQYF.

The chain employs TRBV19 and TRBJ1-2; D might be TRBD1 (6 bases). Germline V lookup: CDR1 LNHDA, CDR2 SQIVND (reference sequence). This CDR3 region has 14 residues. The V end lost 5 bases, the J end lost 2 bases, and 12 bases lay between the germline ends. CDR3 in amino acids: CASSPTGVNYGYTF. The CDR3 DNA reads TGTGCCAGTAGTCCGACAGGCGTAAACTATGGCTACACCTTC.

The chain employs TRBV20-1 and TRBJ2-2, with 9 bases fitting TRBD2. There are 16 residues in the CDR3. Germline V CDR1 and CDR2: DFQATT, SNEGSKA (reference sequence). The V and J ends lost 2 bases and 4 bases, in that order; junction bases with no gene match: 8. The CDR3 spells CSARTGGGAVTGELFF. CDR3 coding DNA: TGCAGTGCTAGAACGGGCGGGGGGGCGGTCACCGGGGAGCTGTTTTTT.

The V and J genes are TRBV20-1 and TRBJ2-5; D is unresolved. From germline, CDR1 is DFQATT and CDR2 SNEGSKA (reference sequence). The CDR3 has 10 amino acids. V dropped 5 bases and J dropped 3 bases, with 4 bases sitting between them. The CDR3 coding sequence is TGCAGTGCTCGAAAAGAGACCCAGTACTTC. Protein sequence: CSARKETQYF.

The chain carries TRBV6-1 and TRBJ1-1, with D perhaps matching TRBD1 (6 bases). Per the germline V gene, CDR1 is MNHNS and CDR2 is SASEGT. The CDR3 length is 14 residues. Trimming shortened V by 5 bases and J by 2 bases, and 12 bases separated the two germline ends. In DNA, the CDR3 is TGTGCCAGCAGTCTGGACAGAGTTAACACTGAAGCTTTCTTT. This translates into CASSLDRVNTEAFF.

The chain uses TRBV27 and TRBJ1-5, with 9 bases matching TRBD1. Germline V gene data show CDR1 as MNHEY and CDR2 as SMNVEV (reference sequence). The CDR3 is 21 amino acids. Unmatched junction bases numbered 21, after V lost 6 bases and J lost 0 bases. CDR3 in amino acids: CASSPIPIGTGLLYSNQPQHF. The DNA of the CDR3 is TGTGCCAGCAGCCCCATTCCGATCGGGACAGGGTTATTATATAGCAATCAGCCCCAGCATTTT.

This clonotype was detected only a few times. The J gene is TRBJ1-2, the V gene TRBV12-3 or TRBV12-4, with D perhaps matching TRBD1 (5 bases). This CDR3 is built from 12 residues. V was pared by 2 bases and J by 7 bases, with 8 bases between. CDR3 DNA sequence: TGTGCCAGCAGTTTACGACAGTCTGGCTACACCTTC. This encodes CASSLRQSGYTF.